These 27 T cell receptor beta chains came from one sample sequenced in a study of T cell responses to AZD1222 COVID-19 vaccine. Libraries were prepared by immunoSEQ multiplex PCR; TCRdb keeps only in-frame clonotypes and omits some of them. The sample carries under 130,000 clones, approximately 90% recorded once. The starting material was peripheral blood, obtained on day 0 of AZD1222 vaccination. These receptors were collected from an adult in good health.

V and J are TRBV29-1 and TRBJ2-2, with D perhaps assigned TRBD1 or TRBD2 (5 bases each). Trimming took off 3 bases at V and 3 bases at J, with 8 bases between the two ends. CDR1 and CDR2 from the germline V gene are SQVTM and ANQGSEA. The CDR3 is 13 amino acids. The CDR3 DNA sequence: TGCAGCGTTGACCGGGGCTACACCGGGGAGCTGTTTTTT. It yields the protein CSVDRGYTGELFF.

The V call is TRBV30, the J call TRBJ2-1, with D uncertain. V dropped 4 bases and J dropped 6 bases, with 10 bases sitting between them. The germline V gene has CDR1 GTSNPN and CDR2 SVGIG (reference sequence). The CDR3 sequence is 12 residues long. CDR3 amino acids: CAWTGGVNEQFF. Written as DNA, the CDR3 is TGTGCCTGGACCGGCGGAGTCAATGAGCAGTTCTTC. The full variable domain, rest sourced from reference TRBV30 and TRBJ2-1, is SQTIHQWPATLVQPVGSPLSLECTVEGTSNPNLYWYRQAAGRGLQLLFYSVGIGQISSEVPQNLSASRPQDRQFILSSKKLLLSDSGFYLCAWTGGVNEQFFGPGTRLTVL.

This clone was recorded only once. The chain joins TRBV23-1 to TRBJ2-7; 8 nucleotides align to TRBD1. TRBV23-1 is identified as an open reading frame with a role that is uncertain. This CDR3 is built from 14 residues. V gave up 4 bases and J gave up 3 bases; unmatched junction bases: 5. The CDR3 reads CASSRRDRGYEQYF. The CDR3 DNA reads as TGCGCCAGCAGTCGCCGCGACAGGGGCTACGAGCAGTACTTC.

V and J are TRBV18 and TRBJ2-3; D is ambiguous. The CDR3 runs to 15 residues. The V gene lost 2 bases and the J gene lost 1 base, with 10 bases spanning the gap. The germline V gene encodes CDR1 KGHSH and CDR2 LQKENI. The CDR3 sequence: CASSPSGSRTDTQYF. The CDR3, as DNA: TGTGCCAGCTCACCATCTGGTTCACGCACAGATACGCAGTATTTT.

The rearrangement links TRBV28 to TRBJ2-5; the match to TRBD2 covers 7 bases. Germline V gives CDR1 MDHEN, CDR2 SYDVKM. CDR3 length equals 16 residues. The V and J ends lost 5 bases and 1 base, in that order; junction bases with no gene match: 10. For the CDR3, the DNA is TGTGCCAGCAGTGGCGGGGGTACGGGACCCCAAGAGACCCAGTACTTC. Encoded protein: CASSGGGTGPQETQYF.

This chain joins TRBV6-1 and TRBJ1-5, with D tentatively TRBD1 (5 bases). CDR1 and CDR2 (germline): MNHNS, SASEGT. This CDR3 has 15 amino acids. The V gene lost 0 bases and the J gene lost 1 base, with 7 bases spanning the gap. CDR3 protein: CASSEAGGSNQPQHF. The CDR3 bases are TGTGCCAGCAGTGAAGCCGGGGGAAGCAATCAGCCCCAGCATTTT.

The chain uses TRBV5-4 and TRBJ2-7; possibly TRBD1 or TRBD2 for D (5 bases each). Looked up from germline, CDR1 is SGHNT and CDR2 is YYREEE (reference sequence). V was cut by 4 bases and J by 0 bases, with 14 bases left in between. The CDR3 loop spans 15 amino acids. The CDR3 sequence: CASSIGTLSSYEQYF. CDR3 DNA sequence: TGTGCCAGCAGCATCGGGACGCTAAGCTCCTACGAGCAGTACTTC.

V and J are TRBV4-2 and TRBJ1-5; D is perhaps TRBD1 (6 bases). The CDR3 consists of 15 residues. Between the trimmed V and J ends, which lost 4 bases and 5 bases, there was a span of 15 bases. Germline V gene data show CDR1 as LGHNA and CDR2 as YNFKEQ. CDR3 amino acids: CASSPERQEHQPQHF. CDR3 sequence (DNA): TGTGCCAGCAGCCCTGAACGACAGGAGCATCAGCCCCAGCATTTT.

The chain links TRBV5-1 to TRBJ2-5; TRBD2 agrees at 13 bases. The trim removed 4 bases at V and 3 bases at J, leaving 3 bases unmatched. The CDR3 length is 15 residues. Germline-derived CDR1 and CDR2 are SGHRS and YFSETQ. The CDR3 DNA is TGCGCCAGCAGCATCGGACTAGCGGGAGAAGAGACCCAGTACTTC. The encoded protein is CASSIGLAGEETQYF.

The CDR3 reads CASSQGLTSGSYEQYF. DNA for the CDR3: TGCGCCAGCAGCCAAGGTTTAACTAGCGGGAGCTACGAGCAGTACTTC. The V call is TRBV4-1, the J call TRBJ2-7; 11 bases are shared with TRBD2. V shed 1 base and J 3 bases; nucleotides not matched to a gene: 5. The V gene's germline CDR1 is MGHRA and CDR2 YSYEKL. CDR3 size: 16 residues.

V usage is TRBV9 and J usage is TRBJ2-5, with D unresolved. V was shortened by 3 bases and J by 9 bases, with 15 bases between the two germline ends. This CDR3 spans 13 amino acids. Germline loops: CDR1 SGDLS, CDR2 YYNGEE. Here the CDR3 reads CASSDWEGKAQYF. For the CDR3, the DNA is TGTGCCAGCAGCGATTGGGAAGGGAAGGCCCAGTACTTC.

The chain is built from TRBV3-1 (or the pseudogene TRBV3-2) and TRBJ2-3; 11 nucleotides agree with TRBD2. This CDR3 contains 16 residues. The germline V gene encodes CDR1 LGHDT and CDR2 YNNKEL (reference sequence). Trimming cost V 2 bases and J 2 bases; bases outside gene matches: 3. The CDR3 nucleotides read TGTGCCAGCAGCCAACCGGGACTAGCGGCCACAGATACGCAGTATTTT. Protein product: CASSQPGLAATDTQYF.

The chain recombines TRBV5-1 with TRBJ2-1, with 9 bases that match TRBD2. The trim removed 4 bases at V and 4 bases at J, leaving 6 bases unmatched. Looked up from germline, CDR1 is SGHRS and CDR2 is YFSETQ. This CDR3 spans 15 amino acids. CDR3 loop: CASSPQAGGYNEQFF. For the CDR3, the DNA is TGCGCCAGCAGCCCCCAGGCGGGAGGGTACAATGAGCAGTTCTTC.

CDR3: CASSSQDRGFGNYGYTF. The CDR3 bases are TGTGCCAGCAGTTCCCAGGACAGGGGGTTTGGTAACTATGGCTACACCTTC. This chain joins TRBV27 and TRBJ1-2, with 10 bases fitting TRBD1. This CDR3 comprises 17 residues. V was clipped by 4 bases and J by 1 base; unmatched bases: 9. The germline CDR1 and CDR2 sequences are MNHEY and SMNVEV (reference sequence).

This chain joins TRBV6-1 and TRBJ2-2, with 8 bases matching TRBD1. V dropped 8 bases and J dropped 2; count of bases not matched to a gene: 4. In germline, CDR1 is MNHNS, CDR2 SASEGT. The CDR3 runs to 14 residues. The CDR3, as DNA: TGTGCCAGCCGAGGACAGGGAAACACCGGGGAGCTGTTTTTT. Protein sequence: CASRGQGNTGELFF.

The rearrangement uses TRBV9 and TRBJ1-3, with D tentatively TRBD1 (5 bases). CDR3 length: 16 amino acids. From germline, CDR1 is SGDLS and CDR2 YYNGEE. Trimming left V 2 bases short and J 2 bases short, with 14 bases between. CDR3 amino acids: CASSVGEGRAGNTIYF. DNA for the CDR3: TGTGCCAGCAGCGTGGGGGAGGGCCGAGCTGGAAACACCATATATTTT.

This chain joins TRBV19 and TRBJ2-7, with D uncertain. The V and J ends lost 3 bases and 0 bases respectively, with 12 bases between them. Germline CDR1 and CDR2: LNHDA and SQIVND (reference sequence). CDR3 length: 15 residues. CDR3 sequence reads: CASSIQAASSYEQYF. CDR3 nucleotide sequence: TGTGCCAGTAGTATCCAGGCAGCGAGCTCCTACGAGCAGTACTTC.

The V and J genes are TRBV3-1 (or the pseudogene TRBV3-2) and TRBJ1-1; a weak D match, TRBD1 (5 bases). Trimming removed 3 bases at V and 7 bases at J, with 12 bases between. The CDR3 runs 13 residues. Per germline, CDR1 LGHDT and CDR2 YNNKEL (reference sequence). CDR3 in amino acids: CASSHWGQGEAFF. CDR3 bases: TGTGCCAGCAGCCATTGGGGTCAGGGTGAAGCTTTCTTT.

V is TRBV6-5 and J is TRBJ1-1, with D possibly TRBD1 on 6 matching bases. V was pared by 8 bases and J by 2 bases, with 15 bases between. This CDR3 is 14 amino acids long. CDR1 and CDR2 (germline): MNHEY, SVGAGI. This CDR3 reads CASRWGGPNTEAFF. In nucleotides, the CDR3 is TGTGCCAGCCGATGGGGGGGCCCAAACACTGAAGCTTTCTTT.

The rearrangement links TRBV7-6 to TRBJ2-3; D unclear. This CDR3 has 12 amino acids. CDR1 SGHVS and CDR2 FNYEAQ come from the germline V gene. The V and J ends lost 5 bases and 6 bases respectively, with 9 bases between them. In DNA form, the CDR3 reads TGTGCCAGCAGCCAGACCGCGGATACGCAGTATTTT. Amino acids: CASSQTADTQYF.

This chain connects TRBV21-1 to TRBJ2-1; the table's TRBD2 call for D was not verified on the DNA. TRBV21-1 is a recognized pseudogene. The CDR3 runs 15 residues. The CDR3: CASSRLAGALNEQFF. The CDR3 DNA reads as TGTGCCAGCAGCAGACTAGCGGGAGCCCTCAATGAGCAGTTCTTC.

The chain links TRBV11-2 to TRBJ1-5; D possibly corresponds to TRBD1 (5 bases). The germline gives CDR1 SGHAT, CDR2 FQNNGV. Trimming shortened V by 5 bases and J by 7 bases, and 21 bases separated the two germline ends. The CDR3 spans 16 residues. The CDR3: CASSPRAGVPWQPQHF. CDR3 bases: TGTGCCAGCAGCCCCCGGGCGGGGGTCCCTTGGCAGCCCCAGCATTTT.

In regard to this clone: Distinct nucleotide sequences in the sample also encode this CDR3. The chain couples TRBV19 to TRBJ2-1; 9 bases are shared with TRBD1. This CDR3 spans 16 amino acids. CDR1 is LNHDA, CDR2 SQIVND, per germline (reference sequence). V lost 5 bases and J lost 0; bases outside the gene matches: 5. This CDR3 is CASSPQTGGSYNEQFF. The CDR3 DNA reads as TGTGCCAGTAGTCCCCAGACAGGGGGCTCCTACAATGAGCAGTTCTTC.

This clone was counted a single time. The genes are TRBV11-2 and TRBJ1-1; a possible D gene is TRBD1 (5 bases). With 2 bases removed from V and 5 bases from J, the gap between germline ends came to 9 bases. CDR3 length equals 13 residues. The V gene's germline CDR1 is SGHAT and CDR2 FQNNGV. The DNA for the CDR3 is TGTGCCAGCAGCTTACGGTGGGGGACTGAAGCTTTCTTT. Its translation is CASSLRWGTEAFF.

The chain combines TRBV3-1 (or the pseudogene TRBV3-2) with TRBJ2-6, with 10 positions matching TRBD2. Per the germline V gene, CDR1 is LGHDT and CDR2 is YNNKEL (reference sequence). The trim removed 0 bases at V and 0 bases at J, leaving 8 bases unmatched. This CDR3 is 20 amino acids long. The CDR3 loop is CASSQDFGLAAPSGANVLTF. The DNA of the CDR3 is TGTGCCAGCAGCCAAGATTTTGGACTAGCGGCCCCCTCTGGGGCCAACGTCCTGACTTTC.

The J gene is TRBJ2-5, the V gene TRBV10-3; 8 bases are shared with TRBD2. The CDR3 spans 14 residues. Germline values: CDR1 ENHRY, CDR2 SYGVKD. V lost 11 bases and J lost 2; bases outside the gene matches: 10. For the CDR3, the DNA is TGTGCCGCGGGGGTAGCGGGACCACAAGAGACCCAGTACTTC. This sequence encodes CAAGVAGPQETQYF.

The chain uses TRBV29-1 and TRBJ2-1, with 7 bases fitting TRBD2. CDR1 is SQVTM, CDR2 ANQGSEA, per germline. The CDR3 is 12 amino acids. Trimming cost V 5 bases and J 8 bases; bases outside gene matches: 6. CDR3 coding DNA: TGCAGCGTTCGTCGCGGGAGCTATGAGCAGTTCTTC. It is translated as CSVRRGSYEQFF.